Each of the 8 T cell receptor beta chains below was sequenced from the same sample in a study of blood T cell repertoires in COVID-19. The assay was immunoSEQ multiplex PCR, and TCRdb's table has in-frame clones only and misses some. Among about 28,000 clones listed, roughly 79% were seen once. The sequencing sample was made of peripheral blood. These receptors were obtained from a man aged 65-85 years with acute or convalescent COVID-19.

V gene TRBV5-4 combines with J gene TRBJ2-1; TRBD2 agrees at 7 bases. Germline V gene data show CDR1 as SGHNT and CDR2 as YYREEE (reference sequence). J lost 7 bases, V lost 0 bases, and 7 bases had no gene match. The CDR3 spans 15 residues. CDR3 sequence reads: CASSLVGGRGNEQFF. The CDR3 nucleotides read TGTGCCAGCAGCTTGGTAGGCGGGAGAGGGAATGAGCAGTTCTTC.

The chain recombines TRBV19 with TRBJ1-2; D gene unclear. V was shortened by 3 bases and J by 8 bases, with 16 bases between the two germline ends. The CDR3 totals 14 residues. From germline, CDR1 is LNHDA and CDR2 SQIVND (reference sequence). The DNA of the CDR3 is TGTGCCAGTAGTATCAGTTGGTCCGAGGAAGGCTACACCTTC. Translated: CASSISWSEEGYTF.

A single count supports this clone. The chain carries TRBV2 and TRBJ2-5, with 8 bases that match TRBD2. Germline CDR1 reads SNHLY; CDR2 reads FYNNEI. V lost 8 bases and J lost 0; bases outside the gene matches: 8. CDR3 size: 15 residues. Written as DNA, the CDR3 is TGTGCCAGCGGCGGTGATAGCGGGGACCAAGAGACCCAGTACTTC. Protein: CASGGDSGDQETQYF. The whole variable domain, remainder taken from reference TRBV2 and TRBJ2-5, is EPEVTQTPSHQVTQMGQEVILRCVPISNHLYFYWYRQILGQKVEFLVSFYNNEISEKSEIFDDQFSVERPDGSNFTLKIRSTKLEDSAMYFCASGGDSGDQETQYFGPGTRLLVL.

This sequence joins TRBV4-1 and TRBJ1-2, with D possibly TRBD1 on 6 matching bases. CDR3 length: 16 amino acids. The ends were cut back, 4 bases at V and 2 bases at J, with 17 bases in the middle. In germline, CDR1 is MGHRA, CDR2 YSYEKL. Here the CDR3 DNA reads TGCGCCAGCAGCCCCAGGTCGATGGGGACAAACTATGGCTACACCTTC. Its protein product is CASSPRSMGTNYGYTF.

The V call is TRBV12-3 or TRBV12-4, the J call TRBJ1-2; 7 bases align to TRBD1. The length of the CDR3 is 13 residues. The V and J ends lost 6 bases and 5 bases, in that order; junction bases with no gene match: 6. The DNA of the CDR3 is TGTGCCAGCAGCCAGGGGGTAGGTTATGGCTACACCTTC. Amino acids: CASSQGVGYGYTF.

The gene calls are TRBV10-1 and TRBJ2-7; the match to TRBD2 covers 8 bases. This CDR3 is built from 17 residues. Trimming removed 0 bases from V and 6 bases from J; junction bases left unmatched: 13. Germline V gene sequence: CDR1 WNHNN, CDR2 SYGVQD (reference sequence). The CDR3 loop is CASSESEAGTRFVEQYF. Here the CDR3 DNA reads TGCGCCAGCAGTGAGTCGGAGGCCGGGACTAGATTCGTCGAGCAGTACTTC.

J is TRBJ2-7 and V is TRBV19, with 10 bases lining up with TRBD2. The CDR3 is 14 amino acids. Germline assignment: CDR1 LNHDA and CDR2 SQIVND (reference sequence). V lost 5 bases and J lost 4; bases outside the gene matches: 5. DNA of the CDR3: TGTGCCAGTAGTTCGGCTAGCGGGAGTTACGAGCAGTACTTC. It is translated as CASSSASGSYEQYF.

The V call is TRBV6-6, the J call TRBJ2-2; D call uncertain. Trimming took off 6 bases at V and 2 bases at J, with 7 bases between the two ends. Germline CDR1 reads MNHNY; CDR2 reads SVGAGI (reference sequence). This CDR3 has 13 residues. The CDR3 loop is CASRQDNTGELFF. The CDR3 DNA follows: TGTGCCAGCAGGCAGGATAACACCGGGGAGCTGTTTTTT.